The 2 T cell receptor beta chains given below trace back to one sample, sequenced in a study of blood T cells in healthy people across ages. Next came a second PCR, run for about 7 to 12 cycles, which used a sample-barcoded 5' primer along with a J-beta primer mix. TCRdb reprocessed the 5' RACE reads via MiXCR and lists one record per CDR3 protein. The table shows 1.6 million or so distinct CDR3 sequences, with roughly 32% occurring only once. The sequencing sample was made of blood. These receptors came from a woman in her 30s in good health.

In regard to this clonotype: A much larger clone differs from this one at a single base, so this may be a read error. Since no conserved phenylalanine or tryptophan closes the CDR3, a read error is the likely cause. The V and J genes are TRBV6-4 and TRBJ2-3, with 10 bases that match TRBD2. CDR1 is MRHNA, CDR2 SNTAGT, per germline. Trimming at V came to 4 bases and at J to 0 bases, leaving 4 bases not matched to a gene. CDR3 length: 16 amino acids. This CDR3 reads CASSVLAGASTDTQYL. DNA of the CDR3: TGTGCCAGCAGTGTCCTAGCGGGGGCGAGCACAGATACGCAGTATTTA.

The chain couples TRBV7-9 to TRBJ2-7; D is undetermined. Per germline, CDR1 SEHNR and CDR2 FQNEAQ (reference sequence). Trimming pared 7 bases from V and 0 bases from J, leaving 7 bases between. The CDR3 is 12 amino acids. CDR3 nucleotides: TGTGCCAGCAACCTTGACTCCTACGAGCAGTACTTC. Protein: CASNLDSYEQYF.